This T cell receptor beta chain comes out of a study of cytomegalovirus exposure and HLA in healthy donors. Whole-study findings and limits: Within an earlier analysis, most TCR beta V segments proved productive either about 90% or about 30% of the time. A later look showed TCR association rates differing by HLA locus, highest for DRB1 and lowest for HLA-C. TCR beta chains numbering some 160 were designated cytomegalovirus-associated.

PCR employed 60 Vbeta and 13 Jbeta primers. Profiling relied on immunoSEQ multiplex PCR, and the TCRdb table lists in-frame clones only, not all of them. The sample has fewer than 150,000 clones, 75% to 90% seen once. The germline V gene has CDR1 DFQATT and CDR2 SNEGSKA (reference sequence). With 5 bases removed from V and 3 bases from J, the gap between germline ends came to 8 bases. The CDR3 covers 11 residues. As for this clone: Antigen: not known. This sample also contains other DNA sequences that code for the same CDR3.

The receptor was derived from a young woman in good health and CMV-seropositive. The sample consisted of PBMCs. This sequence joins TRBV20-1 and TRBJ2-7, with D possibly being TRBD1 (6 bases). The CDR3 sequence is CSARDNYEQYF. The CDR3 coding sequence is TGCAGTGCTCGGGACAACTACGAGCAGTACTTC.